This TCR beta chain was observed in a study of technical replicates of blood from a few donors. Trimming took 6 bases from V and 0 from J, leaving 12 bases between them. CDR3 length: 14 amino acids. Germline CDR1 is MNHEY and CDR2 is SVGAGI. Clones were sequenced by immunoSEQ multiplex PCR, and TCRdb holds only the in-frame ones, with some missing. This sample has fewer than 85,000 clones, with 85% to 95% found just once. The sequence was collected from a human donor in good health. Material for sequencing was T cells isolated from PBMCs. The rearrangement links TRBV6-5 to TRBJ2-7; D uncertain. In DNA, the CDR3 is TGTGCCAGCAGGGTACAGCACAGCTCCTACGAGCAGTACTTC. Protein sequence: CASRVQHSSYEQYF.